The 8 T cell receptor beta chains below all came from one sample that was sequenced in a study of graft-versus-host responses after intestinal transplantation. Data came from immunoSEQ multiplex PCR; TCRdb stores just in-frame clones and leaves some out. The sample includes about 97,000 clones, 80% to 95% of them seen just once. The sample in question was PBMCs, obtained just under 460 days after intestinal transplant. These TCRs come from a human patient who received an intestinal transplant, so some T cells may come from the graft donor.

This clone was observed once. The CDR3: CATKTSGGASTDTQYF. CDR3 coding DNA: TGCGCCACCAAGACTAGCGGGGGGGCTAGCACAGATACGCAGTATTTT. The V and J genes are TRBV5-1 and TRBJ2-3; 14 positions match TRBD2. CDR3 length equals 16 residues. The V and J ends lost 9 bases and 0 bases, in that order; junction bases with no gene match: 6. CDR1 and CDR2 from the germline V gene are SGHRS and YFSETQ.

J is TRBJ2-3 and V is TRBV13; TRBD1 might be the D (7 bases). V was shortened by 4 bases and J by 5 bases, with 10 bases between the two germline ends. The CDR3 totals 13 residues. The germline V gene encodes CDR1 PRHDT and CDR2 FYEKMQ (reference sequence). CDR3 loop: CASSSQGGDTQYF. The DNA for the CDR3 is TGTGCCAGCAGCTCCCAGGGGGGAGATACGCAGTATTTT. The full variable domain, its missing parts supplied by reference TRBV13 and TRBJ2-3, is AAGVIQSPRHLIKEKRETATLKCYPIPRHDTVYWYQQGPGQDPQFLISFYEKMQSDKGSIPDRFSAQQFSDYHSELNMSSLELGDSALYFCASSSQGGDTQYFGPGTRLTVL.

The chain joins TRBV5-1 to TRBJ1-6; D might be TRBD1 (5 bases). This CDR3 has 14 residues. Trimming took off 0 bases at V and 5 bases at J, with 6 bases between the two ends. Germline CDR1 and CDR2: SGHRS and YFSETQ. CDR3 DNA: TGCGCCAGCAGCTTGGACAGGAATAATTCACCCCTCCACTTT. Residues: CASSLDRNNSPLHF.

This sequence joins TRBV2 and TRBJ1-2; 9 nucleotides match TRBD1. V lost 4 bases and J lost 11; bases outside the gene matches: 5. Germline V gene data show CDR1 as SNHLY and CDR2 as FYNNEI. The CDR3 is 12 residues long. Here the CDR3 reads CASSGDRAGYTF. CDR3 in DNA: TGTGCCAGCAGTGGGGACAGGGCAGGGTACACCTTC.

The CDR3 protein is CASNLGRNTGELFF. The CDR3 nucleotides are TGTGCCAGTAACCTGGGCCGTAACACCGGGGAGCTGTTTTTT. V is TRBV25-1 and J is TRBJ2-2; D unclear. Trimming left V 9 bases short and J 2 bases short, with 13 bases between. Germline V gene sequence: CDR1 MGHDK, CDR2 SYGVNS. The CDR3 is made up of 14 amino acids.

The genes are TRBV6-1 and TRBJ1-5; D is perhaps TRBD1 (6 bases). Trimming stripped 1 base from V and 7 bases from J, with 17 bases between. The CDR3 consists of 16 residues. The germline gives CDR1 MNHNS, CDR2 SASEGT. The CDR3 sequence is CASSEDFQGTVQPQHF. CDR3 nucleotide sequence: TGTGCCAGCAGTGAAGATTTTCAGGGGACGGTGCAGCCCCAGCATTTT.

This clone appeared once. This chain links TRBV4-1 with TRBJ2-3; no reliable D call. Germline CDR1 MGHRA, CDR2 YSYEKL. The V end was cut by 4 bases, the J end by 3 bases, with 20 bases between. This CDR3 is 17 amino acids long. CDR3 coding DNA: TGCGCCAGCAGCCCCGCCGGGCCGATTCGGCGGACAGATACGCAGTATTTT. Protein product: CASSPAGPIRRTDTQYF.

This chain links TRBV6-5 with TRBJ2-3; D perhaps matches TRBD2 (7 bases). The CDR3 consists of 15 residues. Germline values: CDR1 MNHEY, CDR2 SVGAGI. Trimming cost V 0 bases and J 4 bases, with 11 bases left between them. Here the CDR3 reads CASSYSEGGADTQYF. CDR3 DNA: TGTGCCAGCAGTTACTCGGAGGGGGGGGCAGATACGCAGTATTTT.